The 18 T cell receptor beta chains below come from one sample, sequenced in a study of blood T cell repertoires in COVID-19 (dated by TCRdb to 2018 to 2021). Library preparation used the immunoSEQ multiplex PCR assay. TCRdb mirrors the immuneACCESS table, restricted to in-frame sequences. Some clones are absent from its copies; in checked studies, under half trace to an unresolved V gene, and the reason for the others is unknown. The sample table lists 200,000 to 250,000 clones, less than 90% of them with a count of one. The leading ten clones occupy over 3% of the sample. Sequenced input: PBMCs or T cells enriched from blood (not recorded which). All receptors come from a woman in her 50s in a cohort exposed to, infected with or recovered from COVID-19 (not recorded which).

The chain combines TRBV15 with TRBJ1-5; D unresolved. V was shortened by 3 bases and J by 6 bases, with 18 bases between the two germline ends. Looked up from germline, CDR1 is LNHNV and CDR2 is YYDKDF (reference sequence). This CDR3 has 16 amino acids. The CDR3 reads CATSRAGFEGSQPQHF. The CDR3, as DNA: TGTGCCACCAGCAGGGCGGGGTTTGAGGGCTCTCAGCCCCAGCATTTT.

This clone has a single count. V gene TRBV5-1 combines with J gene TRBJ2-5; 11 nucleotides align to TRBD1. The CDR3 covers 20 residues. J gave up 5 bases and V 0 bases, and 18 bases lay outside the gene matches. Germline V gene lookup returns CDR1 SGHRS and CDR2 YFSETQ. CDR3 in amino acids: CASSLERDRGWTGQLETQYF. DNA for the CDR3: TGCGCCAGCAGCTTGGAACGGGACAGGGGGTGGACGGGTCAACTGGAGACCCAGTACTTC.

The chain is built from TRBV6-4 and TRBJ2-1, with TRBD2 matching 9 bases. The length of the CDR3 is 16 residues. CDR1 and CDR2 from the germline V gene are MRHNA and SNTAGT. With V trimmed by 6 bases and J by 3 bases, 9 bases remained unmatched. The CDR3 nucleotides read TGTGCCAGCAGCGCCCGGCGGGGGGGCCTCTACAATGAGCAGTTCTTC. Amino acids: CASSARRGGLYNEQFF.

This chain links TRBV11-3 with TRBJ2-7, with TRBD1 identical over 9 bases. Germline trimming cut 3 bases from V and 6 bases from J; bases unmatched to any gene: 21. The CDR3 extends over 19 amino acids. Germline CDR1 SGHNT, CDR2 YENEEA. This chain's CDR3 is CASSFLLSGQGRDPPEQYF. Here the CDR3 DNA reads TGTGCCAGCAGCTTCCTTCTATCCGGACAGGGGAGGGACCCACCCGAGCAGTACTTC.

This chain links TRBV6-5 with TRBJ2-7; D possibly corresponds to TRBD2 (6 bases). This CDR3 region has 13 residues. V dropped 2 bases and J dropped 7 bases, with 12 bases sitting between them. CDR1 is MNHEY, CDR2 SVGAGI, per germline. CDR3 nucleotide sequence: TGTGCCAGCAGTTACGGAGGGTTAGGAGAGCAGTACTTC. It is translated as CASSYGGLGEQYF.

The rearrangement links TRBV5-4 to TRBJ2-7, with 8 nucleotides matching TRBD1. CDR3 length: 14 residues. J was trimmed by 10 bases and V by 1 base; bases with no gene match: 10. Germline CDR1 reads SGHNT; CDR2 reads YYREEE (reference sequence). This CDR3 reads CASSLPDRDFRQYF. The CDR3 DNA follows: TGTGCCAGCAGCTTGCCGGACAGGGATTTTCGTCAGTACTTC.

Notes on this clone: An end of the junction does not agree with germline; a read error may underlie this. The CDR3 sequence is CASSLAQDSPSFF. The CDR3 DNA reads as TGTGCTAGCAGCTTAGCTCAGGACAGCCCTAGTTTCTTT. This chain joins TRBV7-7 and TRBJ1-1; weak D call: TRBD1 (6 bases). The CDR3 loop spans 13 amino acids. From germline, CDR1 is SSHAT and CDR2 FNYEAQ (reference sequence). The full variable domain, in which reference TRBV7-7 and TRBJ1-1 provide the parts outside the CDR3, is GAGVSQSPRYKVTKRGQDVTLRCDPISSHATLYWYQQALGQGPEFLTYFNYEAQPDKSGLPSDRFSAERPEGSISTLTIQRTEQRDSAMYRCASSLAQDSPSFFGQGTRLTVV.

This rearrangement joins TRBV14 to TRBJ1-2; D possibly corresponds to TRBD1 (6 bases). Germline V lookup: CDR1 SGHDN, CDR2 FVKESK. V was cut by 3 bases and J by 4 bases, with 15 bases left in between. This CDR3 contains 15 residues. DNA of the CDR3: TGTGCCAGCAGCCACAGATATACAGGGCGCTATGGCTACACCTTC. Translated: CASSHRYTGRYGYTF.

V usage is TRBV11-2 and J usage is TRBJ2-6; 7 nucleotides line up with TRBD1. The V segment lost 5 bases and the J segment 2 bases; nucleotides outside the gene matches: 9. CDR3 length: 17 residues. Germline V gene sequence: CDR1 SGHAT, CDR2 FQNNGV. CDR3 in amino acids: CASSQQGMLTGANVLTF. The CDR3 nucleotides are TGTGCCAGCAGCCAACAGGGGATGTTAACTGGGGCCAACGTCCTGACTTTC.

V and J are TRBV4-2 and TRBJ1-6, with TRBD1 matching over 9 bases. The CDR3 contains 16 residues. V shed 0 bases, J shed 11 bases, and the junction held 8 bases outside the gene matches. Germline V gene sequence: CDR1 LGHNA, CDR2 YNFKEQ. Here the CDR3 reads CASSQDAGTGSPPLHF. The CDR3 DNA sequence: TGTGCCAGCAGCCAAGATGCTGGGACAGGGAGTCCACCCCTCCACTTT.

The CDR3: CASSQGRGNEQFF. CDR3 nucleotide sequence: TGTGCCAGCAGTCAAGGGAGGGGCAATGAGCAGTTCTTC. J is TRBJ2-1 and V is TRBV5-6; 7 positions agree with TRBD2. The germline CDR1 and CDR2 sequences are SGHDT and YYEEEE. The ends lost 5 bases at V and 6 bases at J; junction bases unmatched: 5. This CDR3 region has 13 residues.

J is TRBJ2-3 and V is TRBV12-5, with TRBD2 matching over 8 bases. Germline loops: CDR1 LGHNT, CDR2 FRNRAP. The CDR3 contains 18 residues. J lost 2 bases, V lost 0 bases, and 10 bases had no gene match. The CDR3 DNA reads as TGTGCTAGTGGTTTGGTACACAGGGTAGCGGGGCACACAGATACGCAGTATTTT. Protein sequence: CASGLVHRVAGHTDTQYF.

The chain employs TRBV9 and TRBJ1-3; tentatively, D is TRBD1 (5 bases). CDR3 size: 16 residues. Looked up from germline, CDR1 is SGDLS and CDR2 is YYNGEE. V lost 0 bases and J 2 bases, leaving 12 bases between the germline ends. CDR3 nucleotide sequence: TGTGCCAGCAGCGTAGACGCAGGGAATGCTGGAAACACCATATATTTT. This translates into CASSVDAGNAGNTIYF. The variable domain in full, with the rest retrieved from reference TRBV9 and TRBJ1-3, is DSGVTQTPKHLITATGQRVTLRCSPRSGDLSVYWYQQSLDQGLQFLIQYYNGEERAKGNILERFSAQQFPDLHSELNLSSLELGDSALYFCASSVDAGNAGNTIYFGEGSWLTVV.

V is TRBV18 and J is TRBJ1-1, with D unresolved. CDR3 length: 15 amino acids. Germline V gene data show CDR1 as KGHSH and CDR2 as LQKENI. V dropped 3 bases and J dropped 1 base, with 12 bases sitting between them. Here the CDR3 DNA reads TGTGCCAGCTCACCCTCGGGGTCTTGGAACACTGAAGCTTTCTTT. This sequence encodes CASSPSGSWNTEAFF.

The chain employs TRBV7-8 and TRBJ2-3; TRBD2 aligns across 8 bases. This CDR3 has 16 residues. Germline V gene sequence: CDR1 SGHVS, CDR2 FQNEAQ. V shed 5 bases, J shed 11 bases, and the junction held 18 bases outside the gene matches. CDR3 nucleotides: TGTGCCAGCAGCCCCCGGTCGGGACTAGGACCGAGGGGGCAGTATTTT. As protein: CASSPRSGLGPRGQYF.

The gene calls are TRBV19 and TRBJ2-1; TRBD2 aligns across 8 bases. This CDR3 is 15 amino acids long. The V gene end was trimmed by 10 bases and the J gene end by 7 bases; junction bases not matched to a gene: 15. Germline V CDR1 and CDR2: LNHDA, SQIVND (reference sequence). The CDR3 here is CATEGLARGGNEQFF. The CDR3 coding sequence is TGTGCCACCGAGGGGCTAGCCCGCGGGGGGAATGAGCAGTTCTTC.

This chain links TRBV5-6 with TRBJ1-6; TRBD1 matches at 7 bases. V gave up 5 bases and J gave up 9 bases; unmatched junction bases: 11. The CDR3 is 15 amino acids. The V gene's germline CDR1 is SGHDT and CDR2 YYEEEE. The CDR3 bases are TGTGCCAGCAGTTTGCAGACAGGGATTCGTTCACCCCTCCACTTT. The encoded protein is CASSLQTGIRSPLHF.

The chain is built from TRBV4-3 and TRBJ2-5, with 9 bases fitting TRBD2. There are 16 residues in the CDR3. Trimming removed 1 base from V and 4 bases from J; junction bases left unmatched: 7. The germline CDR1 and CDR2 sequences are LGHNA and YSLEER. CDR3 loop: CASSQGERGVRETQYF. The CDR3 DNA reads as TGCGCCAGCAGCCAAGGAGAGCGGGGGGTGCGAGAGACCCAGTACTTC.